This T cell receptor (beta chain) is from a study of post-analysis software for immune sequencing data. Researchers reported that TCR beta cDNA libraries carried unique molecular identifiers. In TCRdb, the PCR reads were re-called with MiXCR into one record per CDR3 protein. This table holds around 400,000 distinct CDR3 sequences, over 30% found once. The V gene's germline CDR1 is DFQATT and CDR2 SNEGSKA (reference sequence). The CDR3 totals 16 residues. The V segment lost 0 bases and the J segment 8 bases; nucleotides outside the gene matches: 13. Study-wide points: Controls had lower frequencies than patients of 4 or 5 TRBV segments, which included TRBV5-6, TRBV5-1 and TRBV20-1.

This clonotype showed up just a few times. Its antigen is still unknown. This receptor was taken from a girl between 2 and 10 years old with multiple sclerosis. The chain employs TRBV20-1 and TRBJ2-1; 7 bases line up with TRBD1. Sequencing used blood. In nucleotides, the CDR3 is TGCAGTGCTAGAGATCTAGGGACAGCCCAAGTCGATGAGCAGTTCTTC. Protein product: CSARDLGTAQVDEQFF.